The 3 T cell receptor beta chains below were found in one sample sequenced in a study of blood T cell repertoires in COVID-19. Clones were read by immunoSEQ multiplex PCR, and TCRdb kept only the in-frame ones, dropping some. Here the sample spans under 150,000 clones, 75% to 90% being singletons. The sequencing sample was made of peripheral blood. The receptors come from a woman aged 55-70 years with COVID-19, enrolled during active disease.

The chain has TRBV9 and TRBJ1-3, with a possible D match to TRBD1 (6 bases). The V end was cut by 4 bases, the J end by 0 bases, with 14 bases between. CDR1 SGDLS and CDR2 YYNGEE come from the germline V gene. This CDR3 contains 16 residues. The DNA for the CDR3 is TGTGCCAGCAGCAAACAGGGCGATGTCTCTGGAAACACCATATATTTT. This sequence encodes CASSKQGDVSGNTIYF.

The V and J genes are TRBV9 and TRBJ1-3, with D possibly TRBD1 on 5 matching bases. The CDR3 totals 15 residues. Trimming left V 3 bases short and J 1 base short, with 11 bases between. Germline loops: CDR1 SGDLS, CDR2 YYNGEE. In nucleotides, the CDR3 is TGTGCCAGCAGCGCTCAGGGTAGTTCTGGAAACACCATATATTTT. This gives the protein CASSAQGSSGNTIYF.

This CDR3 is CASSPGQLREKLFF. The CDR3 DNA follows: TGCGCCAGCAGCCCGGGACAGTTAAGGGAAAAACTGTTTTTT. This chain links TRBV4-1 with TRBJ1-4, with 7 bases identical to TRBD1. This CDR3 has 14 residues. With 4 bases clipped from V and 8 bases from J, the junction kept 7 bases outside the gene matches. Germline V CDR1 and CDR2: MGHRA, YSYEKL.